This T cell receptor beta chain appears in the sequencing data of a study of PD-1 blockade in classical Hodgkin lymphoma. Whole-study results and caveats: Among the patients, those starting nivolumab under 1 year after ASCT were excluded.

The assay was immunoSEQ multiplex PCR, and TCRdb's table has in-frame clones only and misses some. The top ten clones hold approximately 11% of a sample with tens of thousands of clones, approximately 92% of them seen once. Trimming took off 5 bases at V and 3 bases at J, with 11 bases between the two ends. This CDR3 has 13 amino acids. CDR1 MNHNY and CDR2 SVGAGI come from the germline V gene (reference sequence). Remarks on this clone: The antigen remains undetermined.

Every patient was affected by relapse after autologous stem cell transplantation, while exposure to brentuximab vedotin was not uniform. The rearrangement links TRBV6-6 to TRBJ2-7; D gene unclear. The sequence came from a human donor with classical Hodgkin lymphoma. Sequences were derived from peripheral blood mononuclear cells (PBMCs), sampled before the second cycle of nivolumab. This CDR3 is CASSRTVFYEQYF. Here the CDR3 DNA reads TGTGCCAGCAGTAGGACGGTATTCTACGAGCAGTACTTC.